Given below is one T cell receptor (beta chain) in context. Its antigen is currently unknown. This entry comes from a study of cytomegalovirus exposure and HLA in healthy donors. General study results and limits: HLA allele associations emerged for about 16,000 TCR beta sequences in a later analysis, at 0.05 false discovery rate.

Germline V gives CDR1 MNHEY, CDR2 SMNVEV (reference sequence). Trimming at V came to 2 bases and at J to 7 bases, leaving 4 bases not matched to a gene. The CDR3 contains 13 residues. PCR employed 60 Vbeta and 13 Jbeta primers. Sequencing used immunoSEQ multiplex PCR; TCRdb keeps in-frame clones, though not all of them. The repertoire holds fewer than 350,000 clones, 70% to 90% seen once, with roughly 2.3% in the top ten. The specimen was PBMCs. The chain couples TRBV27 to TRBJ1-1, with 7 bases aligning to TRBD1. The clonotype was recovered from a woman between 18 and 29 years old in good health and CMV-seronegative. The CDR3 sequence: CASSLGRTGEAFF. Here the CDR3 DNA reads TGTGCCAGCAGTTTAGGTAGGACAGGTGAAGCTTTCTTT.